The 18 T cell receptor beta chains reported below all come from one sample, sequenced in a study of T cell responses to AZD1222 COVID-19 vaccine. Here immunoSEQ multiplex PCR was the method, and the copy in TCRdb shows in-frame clones only, minus some. The sample carries approximately 140,000 clones, roughly 90% recorded once. This specimen consisted of peripheral blood, obtained on day 0 of AZD1222 vaccination. The origin of the receptors is an adult in good health.

The chain employs TRBV12-3 or TRBV12-4 and TRBJ1-1; D not resolved. V lost 1 base and J lost 1, with 4 bases in between. The CDR3 consists of 13 residues. This chain's CDR3 is CASSLGPNTEAFF. CDR3 nucleotides: TGTGCCAGCAGTTTAGGGCCGAACACTGAAGCTTTCTTT.

The V call is TRBV24-1, the J call TRBJ2-2, with unresolved D. Germline loops: CDR1 KGHDR, CDR2 SFDVKD. This CDR3 has 15 residues. The germline V and J ends were trimmed by 0 bases and 5 bases, with 9 bases remaining between them. The CDR3 region has the DNA TGTGCCACCAGTGATTTGGACACAACAACCGGGGAGCTGTTTTTT. Encoded protein: CATSDLDTTTGELFF.

The CDR3 sequence: CASTPGAAGTYEQYF. The DNA of the CDR3 is TGTGCCAGTACCCCCGGGGCGGCGGGGACCTACGAGCAGTACTTC. J is TRBJ2-7 and V is TRBV19; possibly TRBD2 for D (6 bases). The germline CDR1 and CDR2 sequences are LNHDA and SQIVND (reference sequence). The CDR3 is 15 residues long. Trimming pared 7 bases from V and 2 bases from J, leaving 18 bases between.

The J gene is TRBJ1-1, the V gene TRBV27, with TRBD1 matching over 8 bases. The junction had 13 bases not matched to a gene; V was cut back by 6 bases and J by 10 bases. Germline V gene sequence: CDR1 MNHEY, CDR2 SMNVEV (reference sequence). This CDR3 has 14 residues. CDR3 residues: CASRGLDRVHSAFF. The CDR3 nucleotides are TGTGCCAGCAGGGGGTTGGACAGGGTACATTCAGCTTTCTTT.

The CDR3 protein is CASSPTGVSSYEQYF. In DNA form, the CDR3 reads TGTGCCAGCAGCCCAACAGGAGTCAGCTCCTACGAGCAGTACTTC. The rearrangement joins TRBV7-2 to TRBJ2-7; D might be TRBD1 (5 bases). This CDR3 has 15 residues. Germline V CDR1 and CDR2: SGHTA, FQGNSA. V lost 5 bases, J lost 0 bases, and 14 bases lay in between. The full variable domain, with the rest looked up from reference TRBV7-2 and TRBJ2-7, is GAGVSQSPSNKVTEKGKDVELRCDPISGHTALYWYRQSLGQGLEFLIYFQGNSAPDKSGLPSDRFSAERTGGSVSTLTIQRTQQEDSAVYLCASSPTGVSSYEQYFGPGTRLTVT.

V and J are TRBV2 and TRBJ1-2; no definite D call. The CDR3 has 13 amino acids. Germline V gene sequence: CDR1 SNHLY, CDR2 FYNNEI. V was cut by 2 bases and J by 4 bases, with 8 bases left in between. The CDR3, as DNA: TGTGCCAGCAGTGAATACCTGACCTATGGCTACACCTTC. Its translation is CASSEYLTYGYTF.

The chain employs TRBV13 and TRBJ1-1, with 7 bases matching TRBD1. The length of the CDR3 is 14 residues. Germline trimming cut 2 bases from V and 1 base from J; bases unmatched to any gene: 1. Germline V lookup: CDR1 PRHDT, CDR2 FYEKMQ (reference sequence). This chain's CDR3 is CASSLRQGNTEAFF. The DNA for the CDR3 is TGTGCCAGCAGCTTAAGACAGGGGAACACTGAAGCTTTCTTT. The full variable domain, completed using reference TRBV13 and TRBJ1-1, is AAGVIQSPRHLIKEKRETATLKCYPIPRHDTVYWYQQGPGQDPQFLISFYEKMQSDKGSIPDRFSAQQFSDYHSELNMSSLELGDSALYFCASSLRQGNTEAFFGQGTRLTVV.

V and J are TRBV24-1 and TRBJ1-1; D unclear. Germline CDR1 is KGHDR and CDR2 is SFDVKD. The ends were cut back, 0 bases at V and 4 bases at J, with 5 bases in the middle. The CDR3 length is 13 residues. The CDR3 DNA follows: TGTGCCACCAGTGATTTGGGGCTCACTGAAGCTTTCTTT. This encodes CATSDLGLTEAFF.

The chain combines TRBV9 with TRBJ1-1, with D perhaps TRBD1 (5 bases). The germline V gene has CDR1 SGDLS and CDR2 YYNGEE. V was pared by 0 bases and J by 0 bases, with 12 bases between. The CDR3 has 16 residues. The CDR3 loop is CASSVAPGILNTEAFF. The CDR3 DNA is TGTGCCAGCAGCGTAGCTCCAGGGATATTGAACACTGAAGCTTTCTTT. Full variable domain (outside the CDR3, taken from reference TRBV9 and TRBJ1-1): DSGVTQTPKHLITATGQRVTLRCSPRSGDLSVYWYQQSLDQGLQFLIQYYNGEERAKGNILERFSAQQFPDLHSELNLSSLELGDSALYFCASSVAPGILNTEAFFGQGTRLTVV.

The genes are TRBV27 and TRBJ2-7; maybe TRBD2 (5 bases). From germline, CDR1 is MNHEY and CDR2 SMNVEV (reference sequence). V was pared by 5 bases and J by 2 bases, with 13 bases between. There are 14 residues in the CDR3. The CDR3 here is CASSPSGNAYEQYF. The CDR3 DNA sequence: TGTGCCAGCAGTCCATCCGGGAATGCCTACGAGCAGTACTTC.

The chain has TRBV3-1 (or the pseudogene TRBV3-2) and TRBJ1-6; D gene uncertain. The CDR3 runs 17 residues. V lost 1 base to trimming and J lost 0 bases, with 10 bases between them. The germline V gene encodes CDR1 LGHDT and CDR2 YNNKEL (reference sequence). The DNA of the CDR3 is TGTGCCAGCAGCCAAGGGTTCAGTAGCTCCTATAATTCACCCCTCCACTTT. It encodes CASSQGFSSSYNSPLHF.

The rearrangement joins TRBV30 to TRBJ1-3; D is ambiguous. CDR3 length: 13 residues. Germline CDR1 GTSNPN, CDR2 SVGIG (reference sequence). V was cut by 4 bases and J by 2 bases, with 9 bases left in between. The CDR3 protein is CAWMWGPGNTIYF. In nucleotides, the CDR3 is TGTGCCTGGATGTGGGGTCCTGGAAACACCATATATTTT.

The genes are TRBV9 and TRBJ2-3, with 7 bases lining up with TRBD2. Looked up from germline, CDR1 is SGDLS and CDR2 is YYNGEE. CDR3 length equals 11 residues. J lost 6 bases, V lost 7 bases, and 2 bases had no gene match. The CDR3 region is CASLGGDTQYF. The CDR3 DNA reads as TGTGCCAGCCTCGGGGGGGATACGCAGTATTTT.

This clone was seen only a few times. This sequence joins TRBV2 and TRBJ2-2, with unresolved D. V shed 3 bases and J shed 7 bases, with 15 bases lying between them. The CDR3 consists of 15 residues. The germline V gene has CDR1 SNHLY and CDR2 FYNNEI. Here the CDR3 reads CASSDFGRTIGELFF. CDR3 DNA: TGTGCCAGCAGTGATTTTGGTCGAACTATCGGGGAGCTGTTTTTT.

Turning to this clone: An end of the junction does not agree with germline; a read error may underlie this. This rearrangement joins TRBV19 to TRBJ2-1; D is unresolved. The CDR3 is made up of 15 amino acids. The germline CDR1 and CDR2 sequences are LNHDA and SQIVND (reference sequence). The CDR3 region is CASSLELSSYNEQFF. The CDR3 bases are TGTGCCAGTAGTCTAGAGTTGAGCTCCTACAATGAGCAGTTCTTC.

This clone was recorded only once. The chain recombines TRBV18 with TRBJ2-2; the D gene could be TRBD1 or TRBD2 (5 bases each). Trimming stripped 2 bases from V and 4 bases from J, with 14 bases between. This CDR3 comprises 16 residues. Germline CDR1 KGHSH, CDR2 LQKENI. The CDR3 nucleotides are TGTGCCAGCTCACCAGTCGGGACGGGTCTCACCGGGGAGCTGTTTTTT. The encoded protein is CASSPVGTGLTGELFF.

The chain has TRBV5-1 and TRBJ1-3; TRBD1 agrees at 7 bases. V shed 4 bases and J 3 bases; nucleotides not matched to a gene: 7. CDR1 and CDR2 from the germline V gene are SGHRS and YFSETQ. This CDR3 is built from 15 residues. Here the CDR3 DNA reads TGCGCCAGCAGCCGGGAAGGGGGCAGTGGAAACACCATATATTTT. It specifies CASSREGGSGNTIYF.

The chain links TRBV7-9 to TRBJ1-5; D is undetermined. Looked up from germline, CDR1 is SEHNR and CDR2 is FQNEAQ (reference sequence). This CDR3 spans 14 amino acids. V was trimmed by 3 bases and J by 0 bases, leaving 6 bases between them. CDR3 nucleotide sequence: TGTGCCAGCAGCTTCGCCTCTAGCAATCAGCCCCAGCATTTT. This translates into CASSFASSNQPQHF.